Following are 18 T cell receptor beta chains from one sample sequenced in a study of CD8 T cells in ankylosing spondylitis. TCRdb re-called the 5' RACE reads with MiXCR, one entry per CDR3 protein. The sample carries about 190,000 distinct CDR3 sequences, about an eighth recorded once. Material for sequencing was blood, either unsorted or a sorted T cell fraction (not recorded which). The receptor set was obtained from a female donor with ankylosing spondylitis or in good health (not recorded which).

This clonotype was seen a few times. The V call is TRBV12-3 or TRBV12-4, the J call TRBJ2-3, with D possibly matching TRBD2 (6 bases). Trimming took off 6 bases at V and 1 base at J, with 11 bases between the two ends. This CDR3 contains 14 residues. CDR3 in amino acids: CASRPGVGTDTQYF. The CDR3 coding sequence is TGTGCCAGCAGACCGGGGGTGGGCACAGATACGCAGTATTTT.

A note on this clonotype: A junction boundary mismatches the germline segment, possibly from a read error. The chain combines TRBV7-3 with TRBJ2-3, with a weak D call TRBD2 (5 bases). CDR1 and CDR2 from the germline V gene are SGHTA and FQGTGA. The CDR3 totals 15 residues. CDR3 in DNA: TGTGCCAGCAGCGCAAGAGGGCAGAGCATAGATACGCAGTATTTT. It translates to CASSARGQSIDTQYF.

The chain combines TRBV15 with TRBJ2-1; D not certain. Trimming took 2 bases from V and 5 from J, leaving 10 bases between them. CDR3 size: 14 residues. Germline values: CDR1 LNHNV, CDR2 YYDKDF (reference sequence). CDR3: CATSRPGDDNEQFF. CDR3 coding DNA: TGTGCCACCAGCAGACCAGGTGATGACAATGAGCAGTTCTTC.

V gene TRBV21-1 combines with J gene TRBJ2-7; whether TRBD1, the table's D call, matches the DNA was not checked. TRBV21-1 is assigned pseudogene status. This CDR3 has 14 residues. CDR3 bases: TGTGCCAGCGCCGGGACAAATAGCTCCAACGAGCAGTACTTC. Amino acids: CASAGTNSSNEQYF.

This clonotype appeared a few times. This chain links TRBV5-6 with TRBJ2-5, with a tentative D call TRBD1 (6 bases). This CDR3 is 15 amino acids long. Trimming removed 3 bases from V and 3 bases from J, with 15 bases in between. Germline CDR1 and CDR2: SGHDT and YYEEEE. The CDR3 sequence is CASSSYDRFEETQYF. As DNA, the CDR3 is TGTGCCAGCAGCTCATACGACAGGTTTGAAGAGACCCAGTACTTC.

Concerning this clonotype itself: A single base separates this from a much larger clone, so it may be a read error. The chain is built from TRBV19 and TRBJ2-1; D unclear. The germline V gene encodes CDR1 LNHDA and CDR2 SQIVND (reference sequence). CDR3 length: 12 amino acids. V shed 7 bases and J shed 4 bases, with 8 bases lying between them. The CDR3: CASKNGYNEQFF. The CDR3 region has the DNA TGTGCCAGTAAAAACGGGTACAATGAGCAGTTCTTC. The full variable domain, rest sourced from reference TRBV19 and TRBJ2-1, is DGGITQSPKYLFRKEGQNVTLSCEQNLNHDAMYWYRQDPGQGLRLIYYSQIVNDFQKGDIAEGYSVSREKKESFPLTVTSAQKNPTAFYLCASKNGYNEQFFGPGTRLTVL.

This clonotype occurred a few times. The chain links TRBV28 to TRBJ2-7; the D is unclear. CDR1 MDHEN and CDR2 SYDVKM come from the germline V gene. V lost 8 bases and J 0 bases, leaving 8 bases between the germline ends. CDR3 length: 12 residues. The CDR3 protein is CASEGSSYEQYF. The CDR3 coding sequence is TGTGCCAGCGAAGGTAGCTCCTACGAGCAGTACTTC.

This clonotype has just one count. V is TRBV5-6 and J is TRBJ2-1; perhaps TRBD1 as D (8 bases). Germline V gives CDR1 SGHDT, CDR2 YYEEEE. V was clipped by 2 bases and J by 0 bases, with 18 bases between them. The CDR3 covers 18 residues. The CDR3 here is CASSFGQGGDSSYNEQFF. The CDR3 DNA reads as TGTGCCAGCAGCTTTGGACAGGGAGGGGATAGCTCCTACAATGAGCAGTTCTTC.

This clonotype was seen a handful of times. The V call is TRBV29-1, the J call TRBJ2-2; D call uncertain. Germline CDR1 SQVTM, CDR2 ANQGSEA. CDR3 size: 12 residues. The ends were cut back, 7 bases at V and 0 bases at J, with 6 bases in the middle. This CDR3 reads CSAVANTGELFF. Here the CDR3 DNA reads TGCAGCGCGGTAGCGAACACCGGGGAGCTGTTTTTT.

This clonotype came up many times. The CDR3 bases are TGCGCCAGCACGAAGGGGGTTGACTATGGCTACACCTTC. Translated, it gives CASTKGVDYGYTF. The chain combines TRBV5-1 with TRBJ1-2; possible D gene TRBD1, 6 bases. There are 13 residues in the CDR3. V lost 6 bases, J lost 3 bases, and 12 bases lay in between. Germline V gives CDR1 SGHRS, CDR2 YFSETQ. The full variable domain, completed using reference TRBV5-1 and TRBJ1-2, is KAGVTQTPRYLIKTRGQQVTLSCSPISGHRSVSWYQQTPGQGLQFLFEYFSETQRNKGNFPGRFSGRQFSNSRSEMNVSTLELGDSALYLCASTKGVDYGYTFGSGTRLTVV.

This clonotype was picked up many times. CDR3 in amino acids: CASSPTSASTDTQYF. CDR3 nucleotide sequence: TGTGCCAGCAGCCCGACTAGCGCGAGCACAGATACGCAGTATTTT. The V and J genes are TRBV9 and TRBJ2-3, with TRBD2 matching over 8 bases. Trimming removed 4 bases from V and 0 bases from J; junction bases left unmatched: 4. CDR3 length: 15 residues. Per the germline V gene, CDR1 is SGDLS and CDR2 is YYNGEE.

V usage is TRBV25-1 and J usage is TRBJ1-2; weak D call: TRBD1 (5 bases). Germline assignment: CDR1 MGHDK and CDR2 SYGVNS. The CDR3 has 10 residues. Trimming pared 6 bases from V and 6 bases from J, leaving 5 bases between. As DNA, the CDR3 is TGTGCCAGCAGGGGGGATGGCTACACCTTC. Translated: CASRGDGYTF.

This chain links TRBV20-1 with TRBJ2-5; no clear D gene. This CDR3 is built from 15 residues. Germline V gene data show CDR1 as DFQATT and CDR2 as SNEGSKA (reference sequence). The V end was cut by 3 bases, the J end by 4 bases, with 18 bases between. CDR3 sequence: CSASPRRSRSETQYF. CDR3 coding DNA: TGCAGTGCTAGTCCGCGAAGATCCCGCTCAGAGACCCAGTACTTC.

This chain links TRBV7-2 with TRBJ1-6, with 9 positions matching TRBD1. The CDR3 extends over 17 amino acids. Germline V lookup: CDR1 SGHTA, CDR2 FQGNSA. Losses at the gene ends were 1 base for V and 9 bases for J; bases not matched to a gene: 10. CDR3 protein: CASSLGPGTGWTSPLHF. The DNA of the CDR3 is TGTGCCAGCAGCTTAGGCCCAGGGACAGGGTGGACTTCACCCCTCCACTTT.

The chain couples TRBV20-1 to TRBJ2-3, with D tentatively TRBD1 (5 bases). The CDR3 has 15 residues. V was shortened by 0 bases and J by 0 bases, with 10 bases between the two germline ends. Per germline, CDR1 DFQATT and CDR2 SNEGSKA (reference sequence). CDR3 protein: CSARDREESTDTQYF. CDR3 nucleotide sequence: TGCAGTGCTAGAGACAGGGAAGAGAGCACAGATACGCAGTATTTT.

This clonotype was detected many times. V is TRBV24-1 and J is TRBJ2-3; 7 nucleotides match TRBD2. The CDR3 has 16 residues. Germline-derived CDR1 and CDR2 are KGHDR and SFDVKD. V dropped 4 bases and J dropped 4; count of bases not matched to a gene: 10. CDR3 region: CATSDPLAFGADTQYF. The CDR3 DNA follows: TGTGCCACCAGTGACCCACTAGCGTTTGGGGCAGATACGCAGTATTTT.

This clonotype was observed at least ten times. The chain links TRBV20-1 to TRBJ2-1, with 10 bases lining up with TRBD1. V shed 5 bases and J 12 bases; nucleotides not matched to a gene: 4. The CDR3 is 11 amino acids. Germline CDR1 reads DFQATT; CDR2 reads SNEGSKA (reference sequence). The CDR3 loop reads CSASRDRGQFF. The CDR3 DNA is TGCAGTGCTTCACGGGACAGGGGGCAGTTCTTC.

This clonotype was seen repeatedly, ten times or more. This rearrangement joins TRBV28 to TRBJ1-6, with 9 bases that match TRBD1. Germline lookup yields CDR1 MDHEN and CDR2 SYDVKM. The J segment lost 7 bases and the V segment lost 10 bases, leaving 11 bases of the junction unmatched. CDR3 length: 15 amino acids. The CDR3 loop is CATQRTGAGNSPLHF. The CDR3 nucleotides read TGTGCCACACAACGGACAGGGGCCGGGAATTCACCCCTCCACTTT.